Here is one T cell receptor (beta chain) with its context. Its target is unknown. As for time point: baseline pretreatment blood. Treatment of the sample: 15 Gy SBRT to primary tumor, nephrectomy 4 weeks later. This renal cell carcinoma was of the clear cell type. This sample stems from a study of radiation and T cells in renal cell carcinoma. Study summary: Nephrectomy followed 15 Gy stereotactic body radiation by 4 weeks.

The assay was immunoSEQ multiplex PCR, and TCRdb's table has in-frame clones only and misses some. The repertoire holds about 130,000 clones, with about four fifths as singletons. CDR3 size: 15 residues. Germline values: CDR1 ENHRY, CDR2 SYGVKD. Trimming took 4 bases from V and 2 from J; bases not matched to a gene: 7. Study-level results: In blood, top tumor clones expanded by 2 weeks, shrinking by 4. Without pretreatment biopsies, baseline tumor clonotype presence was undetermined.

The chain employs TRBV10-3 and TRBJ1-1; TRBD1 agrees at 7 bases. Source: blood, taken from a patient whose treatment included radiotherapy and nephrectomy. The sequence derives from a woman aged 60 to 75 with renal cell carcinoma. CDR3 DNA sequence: TGTGCCATCAGTGGATGGGGACAGAGTAACACTGAAGCTTTCTTT. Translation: CAISGWGQSNTEAFF.